This T cell receptor beta chain was sequenced for a study of T-cell memory formation after mild COVID-19. Study conclusions and caveats: The finding that pre-infection memory included some responding clones suggested that cross-reactive memory joined.

There are a few counts of this clonotype. Antigen: not known. The CDR3 extends over 16 amino acids. V dropped 1 base and J dropped 2 bases, with 12 bases sitting between them. Germline lookup yields CDR1 KGHDR and CDR2 SFDVKD. Amplification by 5'RACE using constant-segment primers produced TCR alpha and TCR beta cDNA libraries that carried sample barcodes and UMIs. TCRdb reprocessed the 5' RACE reads via MiXCR and lists one record per CDR3 protein. The sample lists 400,000 or so distinct CDR3 sequences; 21% were seen once. This chain uses TRBV24-1 with TRBJ2-3, with TRBD2 as a possible D gene (6 bases). The sequenced sample consisted of PBMCs or a T cell subset sorted from them (not recorded which). The source of this sequence is an adult woman who had mild COVID-19 (a few samples of this study predate the infection). Cell type and time point are not known. The CDR3, as DNA: TGTGCCACCAGTGATTTAGGCGGGGAGGCCACAGATACGCAGTATTTT. Its protein product is CATSDLGGEATDTQYF.